A selection of T cell receptor beta chains follows, all from one sample in a study of shared clonotypes between healthy human individuals. Profiling relied on immunoSEQ multiplex PCR, and the TCRdb table lists in-frame clones only, not all of them. The sample contains about 980,000 clones, 76% of which appear only once. Material: memory CD4+ T cells sorted from blood. These TCRs come from a young man in good health. Each CDR3 is given with its conserved first and last residue. A D gene is named only where the DNA matches it firmly. Rows may omit the clone size; those that give it use once, few, many or a size class.

- TRBJ2-5 16 TRBV7-9 few TGTGCCAGCAGCCGCCCCTTTATGGGCGGCCAAGAGACCCAGTACTTC CASSRPFMGGQETQYF
- TRBJ2-2 16 TRBV11-2 - TGTGCCAGCAGCTTAAATAGGCTATCGAACACCGGGGAGCTGTTTTTT CASSLNRLSNTGELFF
- TRBJ1-4 11 TRBV19 - TGTGCCAGTAGTAATGTTGAAAAACTGTTTTTT CASSNVEKLFF
- TRBJ2-1 15 TRBV30 - TGTGCCTGGACTATGGGGGGAAGCTCCTACAATGAGCAGTTCTTC CAWTMGGSSYNEQFF
TRBD1 TRBJ2-7 14 TRBV27 - TGTGCCCCACCCGGCAGGGGGATCCCCTACGAGCAGTACTTC CAPPGRGIPYEQYF
- TRBJ2-2 14 TRBV19 few TGTGCCAGTAGTATAGACAGGGCCACCGGGGAGCTGTTTTTT CASSIDRATGELFF
- TRBJ2-5 13 TRBV18 - TGTGCCAGCTCACTAGGCACGGGGGAGACCCAGTACTTC CASSLGTGETQYF
- TRBJ1-1 13 TRBV19 few TGTGCCAGTAGTGTCCGCTGGGAGACTGAAGCTTTCTTT CASSVRWETEAFF
TRBD1 TRBJ2-7 16 TRBV19 - TGTGCCAGTAGTCGACAGGGGGCGGCCGTCTCCTACGAGCAGTACTTC CASSRQGAAVSYEQYF
TRBD2 TRBJ2-7 15 TRBV5-1 - TGCGCCAGCAGCTTGGAGACTAGCGAAGTGGGCGAGCAGTACTTC CASSLETSEVGEQYF
- TRBJ2-7 11 TRBV10-3 - TGTGCCATCAGGGGGGCGGAGGAGCAGTACTTC CAIRGAEEQYF
- TRBJ2-1 13 TRBV21-1 - TGTGCCAGCAGCTACAGGATGGATGTTGAGCAGTTCTTC CASSYRMDVEQFF
- TRBJ1-2 15 TRBV5-4 - TGTGCCAGCAGCTTAGAGGGGGTGCCTTTCTATGGCTACACCTTC CASSLEGVPFYGYTF